The T cell receptor (beta chain) under discussion was sequenced for a study of response to subunit inactivated influenza vaccine. This clonotype was detected a few times. What it recognizes is unknown. Whole-study findings and limits: Few additional T cells are recruited per seasonal influenza vaccination, authors suggested.

TCRdb passed the RT-PCR reads through MiXCR, listing each CDR3 protein once. The sample gives around 500,000 distinct CDR3 sequences, 10% to 11% of which show up once; around 12% is in the top ten. Trimming took off 4 bases at V and 5 bases at J, with 16 bases between the two ends. Looked up from germline, CDR1 is SGHRS and CDR2 is YFSETQ. This CDR3 region has 14 residues. This specimen consisted of PBMCs from blood, obtained 40 to 50 days after vaccination. The chain couples TRBV5-1 to TRBJ2-7; TRBD1 might be the D (5 bases). The clonotype comes from a man over 45 who received an inactivated influenza vaccine. Here the CDR3 reads CASSPWTLGDEQYF. CDR3 DNA: TGCGCCAGCAGCCCGTGGACCCTAGGGGACGAGCAGTACTTC.